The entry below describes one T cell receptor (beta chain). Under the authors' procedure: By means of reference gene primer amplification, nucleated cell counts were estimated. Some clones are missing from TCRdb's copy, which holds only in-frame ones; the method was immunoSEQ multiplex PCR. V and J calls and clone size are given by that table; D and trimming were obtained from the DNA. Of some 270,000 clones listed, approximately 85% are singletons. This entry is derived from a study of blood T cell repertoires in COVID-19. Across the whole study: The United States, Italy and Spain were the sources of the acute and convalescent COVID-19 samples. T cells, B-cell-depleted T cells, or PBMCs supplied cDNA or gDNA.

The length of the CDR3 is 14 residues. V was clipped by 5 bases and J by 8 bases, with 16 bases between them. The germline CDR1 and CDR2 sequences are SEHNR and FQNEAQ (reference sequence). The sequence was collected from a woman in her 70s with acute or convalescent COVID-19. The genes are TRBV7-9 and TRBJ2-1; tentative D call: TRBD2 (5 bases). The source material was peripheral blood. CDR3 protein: CASSLGLSSDEQFF. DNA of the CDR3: TGTGCCAGCAGCCTAGGACTGTCCTCGGATGAGCAGTTCTTC.